The following is a T cell receptor beta chain sequence with its context. This sample was included in a study of T cell clones after liver transplantation. The overall study: TCRbeta sequencing after a pre-transplant mixed lymphocyte reaction identified graft-donor-reactive clones, later tracked in post-transplant blood.

Libraries were prepared by immunoSEQ multiplex PCR; TCRdb keeps only in-frame clonotypes and omits some of them. The sample lists around 19,000 clones, around nine tenths occurring once. This CDR3 has 14 amino acids. The germline V gene has CDR1 MNHEY and CDR2 SVGAGI. V lost 5 bases and J 2 bases, leaving 11 bases between the germline ends. V and J are TRBV6-5 and TRBJ2-3; D possibly corresponds to TRBD2 (6 bases). Sequencing was performed on CD8+ T cells from blood, taken before liver transplant. The sequence came from a human donor who received a liver transplant. Written as DNA, the CDR3 is TGTGCCAGCAGTACTAGCTCCCTCACAGATACGCAGTATTTT. Translation gives CASSTSSLTDTQYF.